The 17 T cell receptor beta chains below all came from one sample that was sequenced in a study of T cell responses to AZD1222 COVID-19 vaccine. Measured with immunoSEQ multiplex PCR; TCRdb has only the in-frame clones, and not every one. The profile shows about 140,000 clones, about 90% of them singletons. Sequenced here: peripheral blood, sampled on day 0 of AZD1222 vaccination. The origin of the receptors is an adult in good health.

CDR3: CATSREALNTEAFF. DNA for the CDR3: TGTGCCACCAGCAGAGAAGCACTGAACACTGAAGCTTTCTTT. The V call is TRBV15, the J call TRBJ1-1; D is uncertain. V dropped 0 bases and J dropped 0 bases, with 5 bases sitting between them. This CDR3 is 14 amino acids long. Germline loops: CDR1 LNHNV, CDR2 YYDKDF (reference sequence).

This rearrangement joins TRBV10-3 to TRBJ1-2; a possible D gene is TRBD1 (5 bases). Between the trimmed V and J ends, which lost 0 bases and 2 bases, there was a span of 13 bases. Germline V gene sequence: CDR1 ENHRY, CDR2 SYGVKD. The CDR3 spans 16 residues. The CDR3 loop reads CAISESVSWGNYGYTF. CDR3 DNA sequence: TGTGCCATCAGTGAGTCGGTCTCTTGGGGGAACTATGGCTACACCTTC.

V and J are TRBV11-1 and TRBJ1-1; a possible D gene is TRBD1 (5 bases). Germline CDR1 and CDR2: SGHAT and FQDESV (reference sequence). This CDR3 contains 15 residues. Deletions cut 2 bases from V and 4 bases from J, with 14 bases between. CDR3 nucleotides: TGTGCCAGCAGCTTAAATAGGGGACTACCCACTGAAGCTTTCTTT. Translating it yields CASSLNRGLPTEAFF. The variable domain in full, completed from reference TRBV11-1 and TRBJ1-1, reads EAEVAQSPRYKITEKSQAVAFWCDPISGHATLYWYRQILGQGPELLVQFQDESVVDDSQLPKDRFSAERLKGVDSTLKIQPAELGDSAMYLCASSLNRGLPTEAFFGQGTRLTVV.

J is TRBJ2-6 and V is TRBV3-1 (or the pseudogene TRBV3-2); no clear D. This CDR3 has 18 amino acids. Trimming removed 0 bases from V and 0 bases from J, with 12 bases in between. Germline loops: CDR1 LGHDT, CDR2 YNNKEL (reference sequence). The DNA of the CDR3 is TGTGCCAGCAGCCAAGACGCAGTCCGGAGCTCTGGGGCCAACGTCCTGACTTTC. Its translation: CASSQDAVRSSGANVLTF.

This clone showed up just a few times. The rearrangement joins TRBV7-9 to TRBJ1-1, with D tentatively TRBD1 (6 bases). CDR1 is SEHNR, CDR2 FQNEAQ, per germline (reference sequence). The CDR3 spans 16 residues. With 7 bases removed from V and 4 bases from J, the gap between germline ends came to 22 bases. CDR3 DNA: TGTGCCAGCAACCCCGGAGGGGGGGCTCGAGGCACTGAAGCTTTCTTT. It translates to CASNPGGGARGTEAFF.

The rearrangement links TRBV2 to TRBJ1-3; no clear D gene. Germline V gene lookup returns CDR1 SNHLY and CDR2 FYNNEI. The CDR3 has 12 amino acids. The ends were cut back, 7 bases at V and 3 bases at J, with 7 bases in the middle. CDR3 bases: TGTGCCAGCACAGGAAATGGAAACACCATATATTTT. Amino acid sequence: CASTGNGNTIYF.

The CDR3 DNA follows: TGTGCCAGCGGCGGGAAGGGATATTCACCCCTCCACTTT. This encodes CASGGKGYSPLHF. The chain links TRBV2 to TRBJ1-6; D call uncertain. Germline lookup yields CDR1 SNHLY and CDR2 FYNNEI. Trimming left V 8 bases short and J 8 bases short, with 13 bases between. CDR3 length: 13 amino acids.

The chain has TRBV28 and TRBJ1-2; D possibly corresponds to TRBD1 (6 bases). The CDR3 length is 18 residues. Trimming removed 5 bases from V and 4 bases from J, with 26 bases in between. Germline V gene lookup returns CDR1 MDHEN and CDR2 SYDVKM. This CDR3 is CASSGDRRGAMTLYGYTF. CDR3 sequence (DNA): TGTGCCAGCAGTGGAGACAGGAGGGGGGCCATGACGCTCTATGGCTACACCTTC.

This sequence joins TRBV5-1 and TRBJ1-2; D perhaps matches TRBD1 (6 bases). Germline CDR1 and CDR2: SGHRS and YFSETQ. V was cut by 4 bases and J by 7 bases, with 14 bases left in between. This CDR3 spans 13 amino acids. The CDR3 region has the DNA TGCGCCAGCAGCCCGGCGCAGGGGACTGGCTACACCTTC. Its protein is CASSPAQGTGYTF.

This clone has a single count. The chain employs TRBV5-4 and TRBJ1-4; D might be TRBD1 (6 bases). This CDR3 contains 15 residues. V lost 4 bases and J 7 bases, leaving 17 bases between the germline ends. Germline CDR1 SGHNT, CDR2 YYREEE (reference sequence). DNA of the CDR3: TGTGCCAGCAGCCCCTCACAGGGTATCGGTGAAAAACTGTTTTTT. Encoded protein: CASSPSQGIGEKLFF.

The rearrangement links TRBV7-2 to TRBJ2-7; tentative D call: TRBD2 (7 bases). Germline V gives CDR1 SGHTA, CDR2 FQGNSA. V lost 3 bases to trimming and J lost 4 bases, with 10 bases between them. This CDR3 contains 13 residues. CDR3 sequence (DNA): TGTGCCAGCAGCTTCGGGGGGCATTACGAGCAGTACTTC. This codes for CASSFGGHYEQYF.

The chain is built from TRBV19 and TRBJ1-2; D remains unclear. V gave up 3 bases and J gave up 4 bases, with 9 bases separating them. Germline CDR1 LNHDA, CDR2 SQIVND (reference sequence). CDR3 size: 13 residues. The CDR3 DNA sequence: TGTGCCAGTAGTATGGGTGGGTCCTATGGCTACACCTTC. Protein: CASSMGGSYGYTF.

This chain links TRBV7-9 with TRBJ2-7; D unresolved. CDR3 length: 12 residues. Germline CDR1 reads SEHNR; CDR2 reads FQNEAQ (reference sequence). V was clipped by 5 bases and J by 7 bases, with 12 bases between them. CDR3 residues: CASSLVKAEQYF. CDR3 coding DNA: TGTGCCAGCAGCCTCGTCAAAGCGGAGCAGTACTTC.

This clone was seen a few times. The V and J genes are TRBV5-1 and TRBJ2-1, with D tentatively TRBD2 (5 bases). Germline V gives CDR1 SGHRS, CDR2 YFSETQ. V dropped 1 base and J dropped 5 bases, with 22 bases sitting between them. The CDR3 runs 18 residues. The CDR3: CASSLLGSQTGKNNEQFF. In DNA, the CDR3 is TGCGCCAGCAGCTTGTTGGGTTCCCAAACCGGGAAGAACAATGAGCAGTTCTTC.

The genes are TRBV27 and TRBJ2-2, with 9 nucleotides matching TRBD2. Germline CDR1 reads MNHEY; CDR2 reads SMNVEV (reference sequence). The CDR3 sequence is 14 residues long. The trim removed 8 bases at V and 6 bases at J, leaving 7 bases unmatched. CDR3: CASGRGGHPGELFF. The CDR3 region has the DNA TGTGCCAGCGGGCGGGGGGGCCACCCCGGGGAGCTGTTTTTT.

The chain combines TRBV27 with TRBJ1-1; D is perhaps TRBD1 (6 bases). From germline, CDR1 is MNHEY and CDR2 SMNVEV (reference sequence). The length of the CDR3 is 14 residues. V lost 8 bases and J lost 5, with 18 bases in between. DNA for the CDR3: TGTGCCAGCGGAGAAAAATTAGGGGGGACTGAAGCTTTCTTT. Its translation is CASGEKLGGTEAFF.

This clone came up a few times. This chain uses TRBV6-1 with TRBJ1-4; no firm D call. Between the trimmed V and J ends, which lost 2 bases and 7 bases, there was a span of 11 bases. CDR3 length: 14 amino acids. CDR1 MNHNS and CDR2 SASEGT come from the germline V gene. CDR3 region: CASSENNGSEKLFF. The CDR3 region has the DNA TGTGCCAGCAGTGAAAACAACGGGAGTGAAAAACTGTTTTTT.